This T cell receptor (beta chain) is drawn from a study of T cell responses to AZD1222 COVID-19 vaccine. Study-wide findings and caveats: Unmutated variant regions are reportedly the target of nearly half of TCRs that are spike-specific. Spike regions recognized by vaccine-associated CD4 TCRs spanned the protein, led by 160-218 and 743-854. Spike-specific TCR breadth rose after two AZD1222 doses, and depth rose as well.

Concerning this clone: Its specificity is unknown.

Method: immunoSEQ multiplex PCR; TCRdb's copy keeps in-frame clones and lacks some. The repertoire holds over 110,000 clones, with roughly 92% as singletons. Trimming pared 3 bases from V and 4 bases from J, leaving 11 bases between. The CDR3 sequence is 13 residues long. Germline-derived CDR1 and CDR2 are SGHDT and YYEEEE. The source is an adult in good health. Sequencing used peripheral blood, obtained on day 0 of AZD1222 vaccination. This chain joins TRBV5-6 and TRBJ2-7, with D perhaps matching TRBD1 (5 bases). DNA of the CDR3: TGTGCCAGCAGCTCACACAGGTCGTACGAGCAGTACTTC. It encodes CASSSHRSYEQYF.